The 8 T cell receptor beta chains reported below all come from one sample, sequenced in a study of T cells after yellow fever vaccination. From the 5' RACE reads, TCRdb called clonotypes with MiXCR, one entry per CDR3 protein. The sample records more than 450,000 distinct CDR3 sequences, 20% to 25% being singletons. The input for sequencing was PBMCs, taken approximately 20 days after the first yellow fever vaccination. The receptors originated from a man between 18 and 29 years old who received the YFV17D yellow fever vaccine.

The V gene is TRBV10-3, the J gene TRBJ2-1; D unresolved. Deletions cut 2 bases from V and 6 bases from J, with 17 bases between. This CDR3 spans 16 amino acids. Germline V lookup: CDR1 ENHRY, CDR2 SYGVKD. CDR3 sequence: CAISEGKQVPINEQFF. Here the CDR3 DNA reads TGTGCCATCAGTGAGGGCAAGCAGGTACCGATCAATGAGCAGTTCTTC.

The V call is TRBV4-1, the J call TRBJ1-2, with 7 bases aligning to TRBD1. The junction had 5 bases not matched to a gene; V was cut back by 0 bases and J by 4 bases. There are 15 residues in the CDR3. CDR1 and CDR2 from the germline V gene are MGHRA and YSYEKL. Here the CDR3 reads CASSQDLTGTYGYTF. The CDR3 DNA reads TGCGCCAGCAGCCAAGATCTGACAGGGACCTATGGCTACACCTTC.

The chain employs TRBV28 and TRBJ2-1, with 10 nucleotides matching TRBD2. With V trimmed by 5 bases and J by 5 bases, 6 bases remained unmatched. The CDR3 consists of 15 residues. Per the germline V gene, CDR1 is MDHEN and CDR2 is SYDVKM. CDR3 DNA sequence: TGTGCCAGCAGTAAACTAGCGGGATTCAACAATGAGCAGTTCTTC. As protein: CASSKLAGFNNEQFF.

This chain uses TRBV5-1 with TRBJ2-2; TRBD2 might be the D (6 bases). The germline V gene has CDR1 SGHRS and CDR2 YFSETQ. The CDR3 sequence is 16 residues long. V lost 0 bases and J 6 bases, leaving 15 bases between the germline ends. CDR3 residues: CASSLGLDYSPGELFF. DNA for the CDR3: TGCGCCAGCAGCTTGGGACTAGACTACTCTCCCGGGGAGCTGTTTTTT.

The chain is built from TRBV5-4 and TRBJ1-3, with D uncertain. V lost 1 base, J lost 5 bases, and 10 bases lay in between. The CDR3 contains 14 residues. Germline V gene sequence: CDR1 SGHNT, CDR2 YYREEE (reference sequence). CDR3 sequence (DNA): TGTGCCAGCAGCTTGCTTGGGGTTAGAAACACCATATATTTT. As protein: CASSLLGVRNTIYF.

The rearrangement links TRBV7-9 to TRBJ2-4; D gene unclear. This CDR3 contains 15 residues. CDR1 SEHNR and CDR2 FQNEAQ come from the germline V gene (reference sequence). Trimming took 5 bases from V and 4 from J, leaving 15 bases between them. CDR3 amino acids: CASSPDTWLKNIQYF. In nucleotides, the CDR3 is TGTGCCAGCAGCCCTGATACCTGGCTGAAAAACATTCAGTACTTC.

This clonotype has just a few counts. The chain joins TRBV9 to TRBJ1-2, with a possible D match to TRBD1 (5 bases). Germline lookup yields CDR1 SGDLS and CDR2 YYNGEE. V was trimmed by 6 bases and J by 2 bases, leaving 14 bases between them. CDR3 size: 14 residues. The CDR3 loop reads CASTPSEGNYGYTF. CDR3 sequence (DNA): TGTGCCAGCACCCCATCAGAGGGGAACTATGGCTACACCTTC.

This clonotype was seen a few times. The CDR3 DNA reads TGCAGTGCTGGCGGACAGGGGGCGTCGGGGACCCAGTACTTC. It codes for CSAGGQGASGTQYF. V gene TRBV20-1 combines with J gene TRBJ2-5; TRBD1 agrees at 11 bases. The V and J ends lost 5 bases and 7 bases, in that order; junction bases with no gene match: 9. The CDR3 contains 14 residues. CDR1 and CDR2 (germline): DFQATT, SNEGSKA (reference sequence).